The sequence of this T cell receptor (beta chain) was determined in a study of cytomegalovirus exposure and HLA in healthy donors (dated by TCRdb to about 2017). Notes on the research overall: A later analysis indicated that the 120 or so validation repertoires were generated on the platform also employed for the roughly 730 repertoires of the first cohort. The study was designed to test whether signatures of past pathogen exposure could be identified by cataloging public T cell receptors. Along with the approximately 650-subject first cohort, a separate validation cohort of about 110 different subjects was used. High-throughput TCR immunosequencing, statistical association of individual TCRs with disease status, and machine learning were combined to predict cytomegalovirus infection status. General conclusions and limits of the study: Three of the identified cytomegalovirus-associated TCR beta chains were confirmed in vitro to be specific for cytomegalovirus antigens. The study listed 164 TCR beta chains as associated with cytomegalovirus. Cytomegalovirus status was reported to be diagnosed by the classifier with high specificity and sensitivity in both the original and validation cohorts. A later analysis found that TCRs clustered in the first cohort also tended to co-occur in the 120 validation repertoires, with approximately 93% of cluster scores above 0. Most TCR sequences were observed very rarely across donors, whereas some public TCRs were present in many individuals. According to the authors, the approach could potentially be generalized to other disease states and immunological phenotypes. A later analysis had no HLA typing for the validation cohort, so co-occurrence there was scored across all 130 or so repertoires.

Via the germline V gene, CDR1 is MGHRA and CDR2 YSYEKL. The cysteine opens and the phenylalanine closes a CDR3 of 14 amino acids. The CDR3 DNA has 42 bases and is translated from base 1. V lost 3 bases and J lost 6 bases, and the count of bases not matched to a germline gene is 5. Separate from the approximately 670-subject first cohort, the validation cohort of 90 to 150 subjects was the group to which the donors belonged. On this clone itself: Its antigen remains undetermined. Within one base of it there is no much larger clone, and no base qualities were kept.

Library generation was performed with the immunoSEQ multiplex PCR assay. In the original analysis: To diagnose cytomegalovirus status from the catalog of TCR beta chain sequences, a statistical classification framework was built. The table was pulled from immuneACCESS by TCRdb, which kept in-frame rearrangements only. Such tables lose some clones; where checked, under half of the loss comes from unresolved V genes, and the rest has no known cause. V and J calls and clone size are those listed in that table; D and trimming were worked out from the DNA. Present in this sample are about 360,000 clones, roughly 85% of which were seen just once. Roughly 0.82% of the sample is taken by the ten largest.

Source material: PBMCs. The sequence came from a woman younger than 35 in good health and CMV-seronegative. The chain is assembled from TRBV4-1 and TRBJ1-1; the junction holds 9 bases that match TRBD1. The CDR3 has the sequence CASSHGQGRPEAFF. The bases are TGCGCCAGCAGCCATGGACAGGGGCGGCCTGAAGCTTTCTTT.